This T cell receptor beta chain is drawn from a study of beta chain features in type 1 diabetes. At the level of the study: All samples combined gave just under 110 million sorted cells for examination. Findings and caveats of the study: Patients and controls would share equally any PCR tilt toward shorter templates. Type 1 diabetes patients had moderately but significantly shorter TCRB CDR3s in all four CD4+ subsets.

The germline gives CDR1 SQVTM, CDR2 ANQGSEA. CDR3 length equals 13 residues. V was cut by 1 base and J by 6 bases, with 13 bases left in between. Regarding this clone: Its antigen is still unknown.

Expressed TCRB transcripts were sequenced because the entire RNA isolate underwent reverse transcription. Samples of naive, central memory and regulatory T cells yielded a mean of about 3.5 million reads. The protocol was immunoSEQ multiplex PCR, while the TCRdb copy is restricted to in-frame clones and leaves out a portion. Altogether 600,000 to 700,000 clones are present, approximately 13% being singletons, with the ten largest covering around 0.12%. The clonotype originates from a man aged 25-40 years with type 1 diabetes. Sequenced sample: naive CD4+ T cells from blood. The chain is built from TRBV29-1 and TRBJ2-7; tentative D call: TRBD2 (5 bases). CDR3 amino acids: CSVEGPGVGEQYF. DNA for the CDR3: TGCAGCGTTGAAGGGCCCGGGGTAGGCGAGCAGTACTTC.